This T cell receptor (beta chain) was obtained from a study of T cells in localized non-small cell lung cancer. TCRdb's copy holds only in-frame clones and misses some; the assay was immunoSEQ multiplex PCR. Of several thousand clones listed, around 36% are singletons. Germline CDR1 and CDR2: MNHGY and SAAAGT. J was trimmed by 4 bases and V by 5 bases; bases with no gene match: 6. The CDR3 totals 15 residues. The clonotype was recovered from a woman aged 35 to 70 with stage I lung adenocarcinoma. Sequencing was performed on normal lung tissue next to the tumor, taken before any cancer treatment. The rearrangement uses TRBV6-8 and TRBJ2-5; 11 bases map to TRBD1. The CDR3 spells CASSPLGQGGETQYF. CDR3 coding DNA: TGTGCCAGCAGTCCGTTGGGACAGGGGGGAGAGACCCAGTACTTC.